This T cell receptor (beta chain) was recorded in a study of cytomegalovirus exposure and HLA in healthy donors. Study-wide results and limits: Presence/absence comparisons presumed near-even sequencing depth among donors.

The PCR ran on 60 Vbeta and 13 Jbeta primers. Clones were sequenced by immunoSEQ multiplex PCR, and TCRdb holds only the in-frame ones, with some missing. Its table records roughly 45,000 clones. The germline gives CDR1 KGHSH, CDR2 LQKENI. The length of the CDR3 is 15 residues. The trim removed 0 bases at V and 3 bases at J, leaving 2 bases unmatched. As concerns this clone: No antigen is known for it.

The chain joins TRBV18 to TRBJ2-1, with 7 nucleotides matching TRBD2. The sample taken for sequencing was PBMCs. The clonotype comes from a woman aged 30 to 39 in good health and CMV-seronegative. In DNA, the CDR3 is TGTGCCAGCTCACCACCGGGGAGGGACTACAATGAGCAGTTCTTC. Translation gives CASSPPGRDYNEQFF.